The clone carrying this T cell receptor beta chain was counted a single time. The sample belongs to a study of blood T cell repertoires in COVID-19. TCRdb's table, derived via immunoSEQ multiplex PCR, lists solely in-frame clones and lacks some. Here the sample spans 170,000 or so clones, roughly 83% being singletons. Trimming left V 5 bases short and J 2 bases short, with 17 bases between. From germline, CDR1 is LGHNA and CDR2 YSLEER. The CDR3 has 16 amino acids. The V and J genes are TRBV4-3 and TRBJ2-3; the D gene is possibly TRBD2 (5 bases). The source is a human donor in a cohort sampled during active COVID-19. Material for sequencing was peripheral blood. This CDR3 is CASSSVRGSTTDTQYF. CDR3 sequence (DNA): TGCGCCAGCAGCTCAGTGAGAGGGTCTACCACAGATACGCAGTATTTT.